This TCR beta chain was recorded in a study of cytomegalovirus exposure and HLA in healthy donors. Whole-study results and caveats: The majority of TCR sequences were rare, yet some public TCRs appeared in many donors. There were a few CMV-associated chains whose specificity for CMV antigens was confirmed in vitro.

Points on this clone: Its specificity is unknown.

TCRdb keeps only in-frame clones here, not all; method: immunoSEQ multiplex PCR. Of some 240,000 clones in the sample, more than 75% were seen once. The TCR was taken from a woman in her twenties or thirties in good health and CMV-seropositive. The sample comprised PBMCs.

As DNA, the CDR3 is TGTGCCACCAGCAGAGATTATCCAGGGGGAACCTCCACAGATACGCAGTATTTT. Its protein product is CATSRDYPGGTSTDTQYF. The chain links TRBV15 to TRBJ2-3, with 7 nucleotides matching TRBD1. Germline CDR1 and CDR2: LNHNV and YYDKDF (reference sequence). The length of the CDR3 is 18 residues. The J segment lost 2 bases and the V segment lost 0 bases, leaving 11 bases of the junction unmatched. Supplemented by reference TRBV15 and TRBJ2-3, the full variable domain reads DAMVIQNPRYQVTQFGKPVTLSCSQTLNHNVMYWYQQKSSQAPKLLFHYYDKDFNNEADTPDNFQSRRPNTSFCFLDIRSPGLGDTAMYLCATSRDYPGGTSTDTQYFGPGTRLTVL.